These T cell receptor beta chains were read from a single sample in a study of cytomegalovirus exposure and HLA in healthy donors. Clones were sequenced by immunoSEQ multiplex PCR, and TCRdb holds only the in-frame ones, with some missing. The table lists around 40,000 clones, approximately 86% of them singletons. The material sequenced was PBMCs. The origin of the receptors is a woman aged 35 to 49 in good health and CMV-seropositive. The CDR3 runs from the conserved cysteine through the conserved F or W. A D gene is named only where the DNA matches it firmly. Where a row states a size, it is once, few, many or the class of an expanded clone; other rows omit it.

TRBV19	TRBJ1-2	-	-	TGTGCCAGTAGCTTCCAGGGCGACGTAAAGCGTGGCTACACCTTC	CASSFQGDVKRGYTF
TRBV28	TRBJ2-3	-	TRBD2	TGTGCCAGCAGTTTCCCCCCTAGCGGGAGAAACACAGATACGCAGTATTTT	CASSFPPSGRNTDTQYF
TRBV5-6	TRBJ2-3	-	-	TGTGCCAGCAGCGTCGGGACTTTTAGCACAGATACGCAGTATTTT	CASSVGTFSTDTQYF
TRBV6-4	TRBJ1-1	-	TRBD1	TGTGCCAGCAGTGACAAGACAGGGGGGAACACTGAAGCTTTCTTT	CASSDKTGGNTEAFF
TRBV12-2	TRBJ1-4	-	-	TGTGCAAGTCGCTCAACTCAGCCCAGGGGATGGTTTGAAAAACTGTTTTTT	CASRSTQPRGWFEKLFF
TRBV7-2	TRBJ2-7	-	-	TGTGCCAGCAGCTCATCACCCATACGGAGCTCCTACGAGCAGTACTTC	CASSSSPIRSSYEQYF
TRBV6-1	TRBJ1-3	-	-	TGTGCCAGCAGCGGGGGGGGCTCAACTGGAAACACCATATATTTT	CASSGGGSTGNTIYF
TRBV19	TRBJ1-2	-	-	TGTGCCAGTAGTATAGGCGGCAGCAACTATGGCTACACCTTC	CASSIGGSNYGYTF
TRBV19	TRBJ2-2	-	-	TGTGCCAGTAGGAATTTCGGGGGGAACACCGGGGAGCTGTTTTTT	CASRNFGGNTGELFF
TRBV6-5	TRBJ1-5	few	-	TGTGCCAGCAGTTCGGGGAGCGAACAGCCCCAGCATTTT	CASSSGSEQPQHF
TRBV18	TRBJ2-2	-	-	TGTGCCAGCTCAATCCAGGGGCCTGAGAACACCGGGGAGCTGTTTTTT	CASSIQGPENTGELFF
TRBV6-1	TRBJ2-3	-	-	TGTGCCAGCAGGTTAGCAGATACGCAGTATTTT	CASRLADTQYF
TRBV10-2	TRBJ1-1	-	-	TGCGCCAGCAGTGAGTGGAGCGGGAGTGGCACTGAAGCTTTCTTT	CASSEWSGSGTEAFF
TRBV6-5	TRBJ1-2	-	-	TGTGCCAGCACGAACCTGGCAGGGGTAGGCTACACCTTC	CASTNLAGVGYTF
TRBV28	TRBJ2-7	few	-	TGTGCCAGCACCTTGAGGGGAGGGGGGTCCTACGAGCAGTACTTC	CASTLRGGGSYEQYF
TRBV7-6	TRBJ1-1	once	-	TGTGCCAGCAGCTTAGGTCAGGGGAACACTGAAGCTTTCTTT	CASSLGQGNTEAFF